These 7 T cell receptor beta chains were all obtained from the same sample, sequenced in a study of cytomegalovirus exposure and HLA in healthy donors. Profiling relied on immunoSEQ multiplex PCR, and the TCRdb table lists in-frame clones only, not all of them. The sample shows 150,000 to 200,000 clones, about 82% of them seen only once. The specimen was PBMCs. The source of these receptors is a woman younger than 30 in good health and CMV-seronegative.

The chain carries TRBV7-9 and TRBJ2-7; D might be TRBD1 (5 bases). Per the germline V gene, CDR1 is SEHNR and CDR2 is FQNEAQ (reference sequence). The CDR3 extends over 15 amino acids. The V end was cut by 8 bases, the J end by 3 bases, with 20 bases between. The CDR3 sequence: CASGQKTAPFYEQYF. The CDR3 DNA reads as TGTGCCAGCGGACAAAAGACAGCACCGTTCTACGAGCAGTACTTC. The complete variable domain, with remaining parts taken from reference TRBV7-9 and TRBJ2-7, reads DTGVSQNPRHKITKRGQNVTFRCDPISEHNRLYWYRQTLGQGPEFLTYFQNEAQLEKSRLLSDRFSAERPKGSFSTLEIQRTEQGDSAMYLCASGQKTAPFYEQYFGPGTRLTVT.

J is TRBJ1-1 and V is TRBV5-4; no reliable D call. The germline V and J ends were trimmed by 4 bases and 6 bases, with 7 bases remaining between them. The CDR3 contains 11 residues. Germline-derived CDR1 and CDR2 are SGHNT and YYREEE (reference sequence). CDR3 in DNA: TGTGCCAGCAGCGGAGGTGCTGAAGCTTTCTTT. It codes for CASSGGAEAFF.

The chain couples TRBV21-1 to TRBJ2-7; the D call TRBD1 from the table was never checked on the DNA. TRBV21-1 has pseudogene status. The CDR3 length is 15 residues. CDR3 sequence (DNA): TGTGCCAGCAGCTCCCACGGACAGGGGGCCTACGAGCAGTACTTC. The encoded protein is CASSSHGQGAYEQYF.

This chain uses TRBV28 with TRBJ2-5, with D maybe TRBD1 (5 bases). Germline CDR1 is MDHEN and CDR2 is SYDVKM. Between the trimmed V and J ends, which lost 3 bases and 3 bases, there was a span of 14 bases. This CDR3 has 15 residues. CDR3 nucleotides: TGTGCCAGCAGTTTGGGCCAGTGGGGCGAAGAGACCCAGTACTTC. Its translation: CASSLGQWGEETQYF.

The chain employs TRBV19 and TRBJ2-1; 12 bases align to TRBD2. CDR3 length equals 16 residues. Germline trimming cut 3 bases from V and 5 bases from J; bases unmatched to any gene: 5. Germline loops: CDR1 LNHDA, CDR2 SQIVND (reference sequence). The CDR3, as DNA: TGTGCCAGTAGTATTGGGACTAGCGGGCTTCACAATGAGCAGTTCTTC. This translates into CASSIGTSGLHNEQFF.

The CDR3 loop is CSVSGRASYNEQFF. The DNA of the CDR3 is TGCAGCGTTAGCGGGAGGGCCTCCTACAATGAGCAGTTCTTC. The chain couples TRBV29-1 to TRBJ2-1; TRBD2 matches 10 bases. The CDR3 is made up of 14 amino acids. V lost 5 bases to trimming and J lost 0 bases; unmatched junction nucleotides: 1. Germline-derived CDR1 and CDR2 are SQVTM and ANQGSEA.

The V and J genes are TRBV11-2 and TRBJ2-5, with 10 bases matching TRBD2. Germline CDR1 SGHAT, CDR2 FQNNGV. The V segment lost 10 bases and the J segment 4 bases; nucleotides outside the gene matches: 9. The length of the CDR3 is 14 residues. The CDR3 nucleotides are TGTGCCAAGGGGAAGCGGGAGGGAGGAGAGACCCAGTACTTC. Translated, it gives CAKGKREGGETQYF.